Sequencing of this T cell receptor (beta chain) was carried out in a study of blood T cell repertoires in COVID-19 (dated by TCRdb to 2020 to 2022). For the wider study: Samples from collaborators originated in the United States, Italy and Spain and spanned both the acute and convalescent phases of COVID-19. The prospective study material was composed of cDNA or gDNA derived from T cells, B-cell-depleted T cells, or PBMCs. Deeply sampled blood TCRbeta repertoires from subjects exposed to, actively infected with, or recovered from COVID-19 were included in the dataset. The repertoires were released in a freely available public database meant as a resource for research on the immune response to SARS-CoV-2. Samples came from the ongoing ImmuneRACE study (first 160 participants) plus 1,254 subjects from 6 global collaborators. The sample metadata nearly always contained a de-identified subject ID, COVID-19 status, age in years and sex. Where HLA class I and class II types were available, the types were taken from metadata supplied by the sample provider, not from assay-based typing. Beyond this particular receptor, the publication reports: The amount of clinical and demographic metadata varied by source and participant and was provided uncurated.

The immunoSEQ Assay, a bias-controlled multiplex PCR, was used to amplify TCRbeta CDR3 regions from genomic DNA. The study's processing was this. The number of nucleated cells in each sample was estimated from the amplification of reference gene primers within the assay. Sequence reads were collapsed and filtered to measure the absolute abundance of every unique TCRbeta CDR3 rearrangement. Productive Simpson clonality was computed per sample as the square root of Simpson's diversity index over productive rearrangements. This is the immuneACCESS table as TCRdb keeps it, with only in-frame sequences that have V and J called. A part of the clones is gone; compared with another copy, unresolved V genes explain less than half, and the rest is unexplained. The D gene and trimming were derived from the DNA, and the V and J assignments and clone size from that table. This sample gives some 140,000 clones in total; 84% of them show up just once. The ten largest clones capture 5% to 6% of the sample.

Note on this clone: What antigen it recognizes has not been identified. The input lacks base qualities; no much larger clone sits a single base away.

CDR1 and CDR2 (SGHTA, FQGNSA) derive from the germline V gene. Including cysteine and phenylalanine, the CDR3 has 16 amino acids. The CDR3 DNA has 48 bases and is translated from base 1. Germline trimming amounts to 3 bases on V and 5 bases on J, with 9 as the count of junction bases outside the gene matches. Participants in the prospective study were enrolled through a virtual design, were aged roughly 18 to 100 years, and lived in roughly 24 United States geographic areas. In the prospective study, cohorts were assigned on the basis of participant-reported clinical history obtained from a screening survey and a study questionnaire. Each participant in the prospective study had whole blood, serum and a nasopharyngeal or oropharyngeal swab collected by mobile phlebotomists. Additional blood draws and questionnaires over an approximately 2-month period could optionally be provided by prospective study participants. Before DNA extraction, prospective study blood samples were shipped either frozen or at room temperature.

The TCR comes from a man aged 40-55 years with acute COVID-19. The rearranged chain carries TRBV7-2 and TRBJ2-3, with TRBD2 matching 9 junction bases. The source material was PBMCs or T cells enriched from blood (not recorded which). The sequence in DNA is TGTGCCAGCAGCTTCTCGACTAGCGGACCAATAGATACGCAGTATTTT. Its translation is CASSFSTSGPIDTQYF. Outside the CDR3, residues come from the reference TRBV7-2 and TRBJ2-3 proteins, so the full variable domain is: GAGVSQSPSNKVTEKGKDVELRCDPISGHTALYWYRQSLGQGLEFLIYFQGNSAPDKSGLPSDRFSAERTGGSVSTLTIQRTQQEDSAVYLCASSFSTSGPIDTQYFGPGTRLTVL.